Listed here are 16 T cell receptor beta chains from one sample, sequenced in a study of blood T cell repertoires in COVID-19. Assay: immunoSEQ multiplex PCR; the TCRdb copy retains only in-frame clones and omits some. The data show 270,000 or so clones, over 85% seen once. Input material: peripheral blood. These receptor sequences come from a woman in her 30s with COVID-19, enrolled during active disease.

V and J are TRBV7-9 and TRBJ1-1, with 11 bases that match TRBD1. From germline, CDR1 is SEHNR and CDR2 FQNEAQ (reference sequence). This CDR3 comprises 15 residues. Losses at the gene ends were 4 bases for V and 7 bases for J; bases not matched to a gene: 8. The CDR3 here is CASSWGTGGFSEAFF. As DNA, the CDR3 is TGTGCCAGCAGCTGGGGGACAGGGGGTTTCAGTGAAGCTTTCTTT. The entire variable domain, with the rest obtained from reference TRBV7-9 and TRBJ1-1, is as follows: DTGVSQNPRHKITKRGQNVTFRCDPISEHNRLYWYRQTLGQGPEFLTYFQNEAQLEKSRLLSDRFSAERPKGSFSTLEIQRTEQGDSAMYLCASSWGTGGFSEAFFGQGTRLTVV.

In this sample, this clone turned up once. Germline is not matched at one junction end, which may reflect a read error. The V call is TRBV6-5, the J call TRBJ1-2; D is perhaps TRBD1 (6 bases). Germline-derived CDR1 and CDR2 are MNHEY and SVGAGI. The CDR3 runs to 13 residues. The CDR3 spells CASSTGTLYGCTF. Written as DNA, the CDR3 is TGTGCCAGCAGCACCGGGACACTCTATGGCTGCACCTTC.

This clone was seen only once. This sequence joins TRBV11-2 and TRBJ1-5; tentative D call: TRBD1 (5 bases). Deletions cut 1 base from V and 7 bases from J, with 8 bases between. The CDR3 runs to 13 residues. Germline CDR1 and CDR2: SGHAT and FQNNGV. CDR3 region: CASSLGGGQPQHF. CDR3 nucleotide sequence: TGTGCCAGCAGCTTAGGGGGGGGACAGCCCCAGCATTTT.

This chain connects TRBV3-1 (or the pseudogene TRBV3-2) to TRBJ2-1; no reliable D call. The CDR3 spans 13 residues. The V and J ends lost 3 bases and 3 bases respectively, with 6 bases between them. Germline CDR1 reads LGHDT; CDR2 reads YNNKEL (reference sequence). CDR3 in amino acids: CASSHPGYNEQFF. As DNA, the CDR3 is TGTGCCAGCAGCCATCCAGGCTACAATGAGCAGTTCTTC.

The rearrangement joins TRBV7-9 to TRBJ1-5; no clear D gene. Trimming took off 1 base at V and 6 bases at J, with 13 bases between the two ends. Germline lookup yields CDR1 SEHNR and CDR2 FQNEAQ (reference sequence). The CDR3 is made up of 15 amino acids. CDR3 loop: CASSLGTAGGQPQHF. Here the CDR3 DNA reads TGTGCCAGCAGCTTAGGGACCGCCGGAGGTCAGCCCCAGCATTTT.

The genes are TRBV10-3 and TRBJ1-2; 7 bases align to TRBD1. Per the germline V gene, CDR1 is ENHRY and CDR2 is SYGVKD. V was pared by 3 bases and J by 2 bases, with 6 bases of the junction left unmatched. CDR3 size: 15 residues. CDR3 sequence reads: CAISDPGQQNYGYTF. DNA for the CDR3: TGTGCCATCAGTGACCCGGGACAGCAAAACTATGGCTACACCTTC.

The chain carries TRBV19 and TRBJ1-2, with 12 nucleotides matching TRBD1. The germline V gene encodes CDR1 LNHDA and CDR2 SQIVND (reference sequence). After removal of 5 bases from V and 5 bases from J, the junction contained 9 bases not matched to a gene. This CDR3 has 16 residues. CDR3 residues: CASSLGTGGTWYGYTF. The CDR3 DNA reads as TGTGCCAGTAGTCTTGGGACAGGGGGCACCTGGTATGGCTACACCTTC.

Details on this clone: Other DNA sequences within the sample encode an identical CDR3. The V and J genes are TRBV4-1 and TRBJ1-1; D unresolved. The germline V gene has CDR1 MGHRA and CDR2 YSYEKL. This CDR3 region has 14 residues. Trimming removed 1 base from V and 1 base from J, with 7 bases in between. CDR3 nucleotides: TGCGCCAGCAGCCAAGGGCAATGGAACACTGAAGCTTTCTTT. This codes for CASSQGQWNTEAFF.

The chain has TRBV27 and TRBJ1-2, with 9 bases fitting TRBD1. With V trimmed by 4 bases and J by 8 bases, 5 bases remained unmatched. Germline CDR1 and CDR2: MNHEY and SMNVEV (reference sequence). The CDR3 sequence is 13 residues long. CDR3: CASSSDRGEGYTF. Written as DNA, the CDR3 is TGTGCCAGCAGTTCAGACAGGGGGGAAGGCTACACCTTC.

The chain recombines TRBV3-1 (or the pseudogene TRBV3-2) with TRBJ1-2; D is ambiguous. Looked up from germline, CDR1 is LGHDT and CDR2 is YNNKEL (reference sequence). CDR3 length: 14 residues. Trimming shortened V by 1 base and J by 2 bases, and 8 bases separated the two germline ends. Written as DNA, the CDR3 is TGTGCCAGCAGCCAAGGGTCGGGGAACTATGGCTACACCTTC. This encodes CASSQGSGNYGYTF.

This sequence joins TRBV3-1 (or the pseudogene TRBV3-2) and TRBJ2-5; 7 positions match TRBD2. The length of the CDR3 is 15 residues. The germline V gene has CDR1 LGHDT and CDR2 YNNKEL (reference sequence). V lost 5 bases and J lost 2; bases outside the gene matches: 8. The CDR3 loop is CASSYPGTKQETQYF. DNA for the CDR3: TGTGCCAGCAGCTACCCCGGGACTAAACAAGAGACCCAGTACTTC.

The rearrangement uses TRBV18 and TRBJ2-7, with TRBD2 as a possible D gene (6 bases). The germline V gene encodes CDR1 KGHSH and CDR2 LQKENI. This CDR3 is 14 amino acids long. Trimming removed 3 bases at V and 3 bases at J, with 12 bases between. The CDR3 is CASSPTGVLYEQYF. CDR3 nucleotide sequence: TGTGCCAGCTCACCTACGGGAGTCCTCTACGAGCAGTACTTC. The entire variable domain, with the rest obtained from reference TRBV18 and TRBJ2-7, is as follows: NAGVMQNPRHLVRRRGQEARLRCSPMKGHSHVYWYRQLPEEGLKFMVYLQKENIIDESGMPKERFSAEFPKEGPSILRIQQVVRGDSAAYFCASSPTGVLYEQYFGPGTRLTVT.

The DNA of the CDR3 is TGTGCCAGCAGTTTCTGGGACAGGGATCATGGCTACACCTTC. It codes for CASSFWDRDHGYTF. The chain has TRBV28 and TRBJ1-2; 9 bases line up with TRBD1. The CDR3 runs to 14 residues. Trimming cost V 3 bases and J 6 bases; bases outside gene matches: 5. Germline loops: CDR1 MDHEN, CDR2 SYDVKM.

This CDR3 is CASSQDPIVEYREQYF. DNA of the CDR3: TGCGCCAGCAGCCAAGACCCCATCGTCGAATATCGGGAGCAGTACTTC. The chain uses TRBV4-1 and TRBJ2-7, with D unclear. Deletions cut 0 bases from V and 7 bases from J, with 19 bases between. The CDR3 loop spans 16 amino acids. Germline CDR1 and CDR2: MGHRA and YSYEKL.

The V call is TRBV2, the J call TRBJ2-2; 10 bases fit TRBD1. The germline V gene has CDR1 SNHLY and CDR2 FYNNEI. V lost 6 bases and J lost 5; bases outside the gene matches: 6. This CDR3 comprises 15 residues. This chain's CDR3 is CASRGGQGRTGELFF. The CDR3 DNA sequence: TGTGCCAGCAGGGGGGGACAGGGGAGAACCGGGGAGCTGTTTTTT.

The J gene is TRBJ1-2, the V gene TRBV9, with 7 bases fitting TRBD1. CDR1 is SGDLS and CDR2 is YYNGEE in the germline V gene. V dropped 0 bases and J dropped 0; count of bases not matched to a gene: 5. The CDR3 is made up of 16 amino acids. The CDR3 here is CASSVVLTGTNYGYTF. CDR3 in DNA: TGTGCCAGCAGCGTAGTTTTGACAGGGACTAACTATGGCTACACCTTC.